These 21 T cell receptor beta chains share one sample of origin, sequenced in a study of CD8+ T cells in alopecia areata. The authors extracted RNA and reverse transcribed it into cDNA as the sequencing template. TCRdb's copy holds only in-frame clones and misses some; the assay was immunoSEQ multiplex PCR. Here the sample spans roughly 200,000 clones, 50% to 65% being singletons. Stated treatment: oral pan-JAK inhibitor, 5-10 mg twice daily. The specimen comprised CD8+ T cells sorted from blood, sampled at week 24, from a patient treated with tofacitinib. The receptors were sampled from a human donor with alopecia areata.

J is TRBJ2-7 and V is TRBV4-1; D is uncertain. The CDR3 length is 17 residues. V lost 0 bases, J lost 5 bases, and 20 bases lay in between. Per the germline V gene, CDR1 is MGHRA and CDR2 is YSYEKL. CDR3 sequence reads: CASSQEGLGSTIHEQYF. DNA for the CDR3: TGCGCCAGCAGCCAAGAAGGTCTGGGCAGTACGATCCACGAGCAGTACTTC.

V gene TRBV15 combines with J gene TRBJ2-7; D not resolved. Germline-derived CDR1 and CDR2 are LNHNV and YYDKDF (reference sequence). The CDR3 is made up of 12 amino acids. The V gene lost 0 bases and the J gene lost 11 bases, with 11 bases spanning the gap. This CDR3 reads CATSRDRLVEYF. Here the CDR3 DNA reads TGTGCCACCAGCAGAGATCGGTTAGTGGAGTACTTC.

This chain joins TRBV9 and TRBJ2-1, with 7 nucleotides matching TRBD2. There are 13 residues in the CDR3. Germline values: CDR1 SGDLS, CDR2 YYNGEE. Trimming at V came to 3 bases and at J to 6 bases, leaving 3 bases not matched to a gene. CDR3 sequence: CASSGLASNEQFF. In nucleotides, the CDR3 is TGTGCCAGCAGCGGACTAGCCTCCAATGAGCAGTTCTTC.

This chain joins TRBV15 and TRBJ2-3, with TRBD2 matching 10 bases. With 4 bases clipped from V and 2 bases from J, the junction kept 9 bases outside the gene matches. This CDR3 contains 17 residues. Germline CDR1 and CDR2: LNHNV and YYDKDF (reference sequence). CDR3 region: CATSTPRTSGSTDTQYF. Here the CDR3 DNA reads TGTGCCACCAGCACCCCTAGGACTAGCGGTTCCACAGATACGCAGTATTTT.

There are a few counts of this clone. This rearrangement joins TRBV29-1 to TRBJ1-2, with 7 bases fitting TRBD1. The V segment lost 3 bases and the J segment 4 bases; nucleotides outside the gene matches: 8. Per the germline V gene, CDR1 is SQVTM and CDR2 is ANQGSEA. The CDR3 has 14 residues. The CDR3, as DNA: TGCAGCGTTGAGGGGGACAGTCACAGCTATGGCTACACCTTC. Its protein product is CSVEGDSHSYGYTF. Filled out from reference TRBV29-1 and TRBJ1-2, the complete variable domain reads SAVISQKPSRDICQRGTSLTIQCQVDSQVTMMFWYRQQPGQSLTLIATANQGSEATYESGFVIDKFPISRPNLTFSTLTVSNMSPEDSSIYLCSVEGDSHSYGYTFGSGTRLTVV.

V gene TRBV4-3 combines with J gene TRBJ2-4, with D perhaps TRBD2 (5 bases). Per germline, CDR1 LGHNA and CDR2 YSLEER. The ends were cut back, 4 bases at V and 8 bases at J, with 12 bases in the middle. The CDR3 runs 13 residues. The DNA of the CDR3 is TGCGCCAGCAGCCTAGGACGGGGAGACATTCAGTACTTC. Residues: CASSLGRGDIQYF.

This chain joins TRBV29-1 and TRBJ1-4; D ambiguous. The CDR3 is made up of 12 amino acids. Between the trimmed V and J ends, which lost 4 bases and 3 bases, there was a span of 6 bases. Per germline, CDR1 SQVTM and CDR2 ANQGSEA. For the CDR3, the DNA is TGCAGCGTTGGGGTTGCTAATGAAAAACTGTTTTTT. Protein: CSVGVANEKLFF.

V gene TRBV6-7 combines with J gene TRBJ1-2; D not resolved. TRBV6-7 is an ORF for which the function is uncertain. V was shortened by 6 bases and J by 5 bases, with 16 bases between the two germline ends. This CDR3 comprises 14 residues. Here the CDR3 reads CASSREEGFYGYTF. CDR3 DNA sequence: TGTGCCAGCAGCCGAGAGGAGGGATTTTATGGCTACACCTTC.

This clone has more than one count but fewer than ten. The J gene is TRBJ2-2, the V gene TRBV9; no definite D call. V lost 4 bases and J 6 bases, leaving 13 bases between the germline ends. The CDR3 spans 14 residues. CDR1 is SGDLS, CDR2 YYNGEE, per germline. CDR3 nucleotides: TGTGCCAGCAGCCCCCGCTTAATGGCCGGGGAGCTGTTTTTT. Translating it yields CASSPRLMAGELFF.

The chain carries TRBV6-5 and TRBJ2-3; D remains unclear. CDR1 and CDR2 (germline): MNHEY, SVGAGI. The CDR3 consists of 11 residues. Trimming removed 5 bases from V and 10 bases from J, with 10 bases in between. The CDR3 region has the DNA TGTGCCAGCAGTGACGGCGGATCGCAGTATTTT. This gives the protein CASSDGGSQYF.

The rearrangement joins TRBV4-3 to TRBJ1-5, with 7 bases fitting TRBD1. This CDR3 contains 15 residues. V shed 0 bases and J 4 bases; nucleotides not matched to a gene: 3. From germline, CDR1 is LGHNA and CDR2 YSLEER. In DNA form, the CDR3 reads TGCGCCAGCAGCCAAGACCGGGACAGAAATCAGCCCCAGCATTTT. Encoded protein: CASSQDRDRNQPQHF.

This clone was found a few times. The chain links TRBV27 to TRBJ2-2, with D perhaps assigned TRBD1 or TRBD2 (6 bases each). Trimming removed 7 bases at V and 5 bases at J, with 8 bases between. Germline-derived CDR1 and CDR2 are MNHEY and SMNVEV (reference sequence). The CDR3 runs 12 residues. The CDR3 region has the DNA TGTGCCAGCATAGGGGGGACCGGGGAGCTGTTTTTT. As protein: CASIGGTGELFF.

The chain links TRBV5-1 to TRBJ1-1, with unresolved D. The CDR3 has 13 residues. Germline V gives CDR1 SGHRS, CDR2 YFSETQ. The V and J ends lost 5 bases and 1 base respectively, with 9 bases between them. CDR3: CASSAGKNTEAFF. For the CDR3, the DNA is TGCGCCAGCAGTGCGGGGAAGAACACTGAAGCTTTCTTT.

Of note for this clone: Other DNA sequences from this sample encode an identical CDR3 as well. The rearrangement joins TRBV9 to TRBJ2-7; TRBD1 matches 8 bases. The J segment lost 1 base and the V segment lost 2 bases, leaving 5 bases of the junction unmatched. Germline CDR1 reads SGDLS; CDR2 reads YYNGEE. The CDR3 spans 15 residues. CDR3 in DNA: TGTGCCAGCAGCGTCGGGACAGGTGGGTCCTACGAGCAGTACTTC. This encodes CASSVGTGGSYEQYF. The whole variable domain, remainder taken from reference TRBV9 and TRBJ2-7, is DSGVTQTPKHLITATGQRVTLRCSPRSGDLSVYWYQQSLDQGLQFLIQYYNGEERAKGNILERFSAQQFPDLHSELNLSSLELGDSALYFCASSVGTGGSYEQYFGPGTRLTVT.

This clone has a handful of counts. The rearrangement joins TRBV9 to TRBJ2-3; TRBD1 matches 9 bases. There are 16 residues in the CDR3. Losses at the gene ends were 2 bases for V and 4 bases for J; bases not matched to a gene: 8. CDR1 and CDR2 from the germline V gene are SGDLS and YYNGEE. The CDR3 loop reads CASSVPRTGVSDTQYF. The CDR3 bases are TGTGCCAGCAGCGTTCCGAGGACAGGGGTTTCAGATACGCAGTATTTT.

This chain uses TRBV4-3 with TRBJ2-4; D uncertain. This CDR3 comprises 13 residues. Germline V lookup: CDR1 LGHNA, CDR2 YSLEER. Trimming took off 2 bases at V and 6 bases at J, with 8 bases between the two ends. The CDR3 region has the DNA TGCGCCAGCAGCCAAAATCCCGGAAACATTCAGTACTTC. The encoded protein is CASSQNPGNIQYF.

This clone was observed a few times. The gene calls are TRBV29-1 and TRBJ2-3; D may match TRBD1 or TRBD2 (6 bases each). This CDR3 is 15 amino acids long. Germline V lookup: CDR1 SQVTM, CDR2 ANQGSEA. Trimming took 7 bases from V and 0 from J, leaving 17 bases between them. This CDR3 reads CSAGGSHTSTDTQYF. CDR3 coding DNA: TGCAGCGCCGGGGGCTCACATACTAGCACAGATACGCAGTATTTT.

The chain joins TRBV6-5 to TRBJ2-4; 7 bases match TRBD1. Losses at the gene ends were 5 bases for V and 6 bases for J; bases not matched to a gene: 4. Germline V gene sequence: CDR1 MNHEY, CDR2 SVGAGI. The CDR3 covers 13 residues. The CDR3 spells CASSQGDGNIQYF. The CDR3 bases are TGTGCCAGCAGTCAGGGGGACGGAAACATTCAGTACTTC.

As to this clone: The sample has other DNA sequences that encode this CDR3 too. The CDR3: CASSSAYEQYF. CDR3 DNA: TGTGCCAGCAGCTCTGCCTACGAGCAGTACTTC. The chain joins TRBV7-2 to TRBJ2-7; D unclear. Germline V gene sequence: CDR1 SGHTA, CDR2 FQGNSA. This CDR3 comprises 11 residues. V lost 4 bases and J lost 2, with 3 bases in between.

This chain connects TRBV7-8 to TRBJ2-1; D possibly corresponds to TRBD2 (6 bases). The germline V and J ends were trimmed by 8 bases and 10 bases, with 24 bases remaining between them. This CDR3 contains 15 residues. CDR1 is SGHVS, CDR2 FQNEAQ, per germline. The chain's CDR3 is CASSGDLLLKLEQFF. CDR3 coding DNA: TGTGCCAGCTCTGGGGACTTACTTTTAAAACTAGAGCAGTTCTTC.

The chain employs TRBV6-5 and TRBJ2-3; the match to TRBD1 covers 7 bases. The V segment lost 6 bases and the J segment 4 bases; nucleotides outside the gene matches: 7. The CDR3 extends over 14 amino acids. CDR1 and CDR2 from the germline V gene are MNHEY and SVGAGI. CDR3 sequence reads: CASSLTGESDTQYF. As DNA, the CDR3 is TGTGCCAGCAGCTTAACAGGGGAATCAGATACGCAGTATTTT.